Each of the 28 T cell receptor beta chains below was sequenced from the same sample in a study of beta chain features in type 1 diabetes (dated by TCRdb to 2017 to 2018). The library was prepared using the immunoSEQ multiplex PCR assay. The High Capacity cDNA Reverse Transcription Kit was used to reverse transcribe all of the isolated RNA, meaning that expressed TCRB transcripts were what got sequenced. TCRdb took this table from immuneACCESS and kept in-frame rearrangements with V and J called. Such tables lack part of the clones; where checked against another copy, unresolved V genes explain under half of the gap, and the rest is unexplained. Recorded for this sample are 810,000 or so clones; around a sixth of them occurred a single time. Roughly 0.025% of the sample lies in the top ten. The sequenced sample was naive CD4+ T cells from blood. Reading the label with the study, this specimen's cell subset or site is: true naive CD4+ T cells. The origin of the receptors is a woman aged 18-29 years in good health.

V gene TRBV7-2 combines with J gene TRBJ1-1; D gene ambiguous. Deletions cut 5 bases from V and 8 bases from J, with 15 bases between. The V gene's germline CDR1 is SGHTA and CDR2 FQGNSA. The CDR3 has 13 residues. CDR3: CASSPGRRAEAFF. CDR3 nucleotide sequence: TGTGCCAGCAGCCCAGGTCGGAGGGCGGAAGCTTTCTTT.

This clone was picked up a small number of times. This chain links TRBV15 with TRBJ2-7, with unresolved D. This CDR3 spans 15 amino acids. V was cut by 0 bases and J by 2 bases, with 11 bases left in between. Germline V gene sequence: CDR1 LNHNV, CDR2 YYDKDF (reference sequence). The CDR3 bases are TGTGCCACCAGCAGAGAACCGGGCGGAACCTACGAGCAGTACTTC. Its translation: CATSREPGGTYEQYF.

V usage is TRBV7-9 and J usage is TRBJ2-7; the D gene is possibly TRBD2 (5 bases). This CDR3 has 15 residues. Trimming took 5 bases from V and 3 from J, leaving 17 bases between them. Looked up from germline, CDR1 is SEHNR and CDR2 is FQNEAQ (reference sequence). CDR3 in DNA: TGTGCCAGCAGCCACCCCGAACTAGGATACTACGAGCAGTACTTC. Translating gives CASSHPELGYYEQYF.

In this sample, this clone turned up a few times. The V call is TRBV5-1, the J call TRBJ2-3; TRBD2 agrees at 7 bases. Per the germline V gene, CDR1 is SGHRS and CDR2 is YFSETQ. Losses at the gene ends were 4 bases for V and 7 bases for J; bases not matched to a gene: 12. The CDR3 loop spans 15 amino acids. The CDR3: CASSATFGGSNTQYF. The CDR3 nucleotides are TGCGCCAGCAGCGCAACCTTCGGGGGGTCGAATACGCAGTATTTT.

This clone has a handful of counts. This same CDR3 is encoded by further DNA sequences in the sample. V usage is TRBV18 and J usage is TRBJ2-3, with unresolved D. The CDR3 has 13 amino acids. Trimming pared 6 bases from V and 6 bases from J, leaving 13 bases between. Germline CDR1 and CDR2: KGHSH and LQKENI. The CDR3: CASSTTSQDTQYF. The CDR3 DNA reads TGTGCCAGCTCTACCACCAGTCAGGATACGCAGTATTTT.

This clone has only a few counts. The CDR3 coding sequence is TGTGCCAGCAGCCACCCGGGACTGGCGAACACTGAAGCTTTCTTT. Protein product: CASSHPGLANTEAFF. This chain joins TRBV4-2 and TRBJ1-1; D is possibly TRBD1 (5 bases). V was pared by 3 bases and J by 1 base, with 12 bases between. CDR1 LGHNA and CDR2 YNFKEQ come from the germline V gene. The CDR3 consists of 15 residues.

The chain joins TRBV2 to TRBJ2-1; D might be TRBD2 (6 bases). Looked up from germline, CDR1 is SNHLY and CDR2 is FYNNEI. The CDR3 runs to 13 residues. V was clipped by 6 bases and J by 7 bases, with 13 bases between them. CDR3 region: CASRPTSFNEQFF. The CDR3 DNA sequence: TGTGCCAGCAGACCAACTAGCTTTAATGAGCAGTTCTTC.

The chain carries TRBV5-4 and TRBJ2-2; D gene ambiguous. Trimming removed 4 bases from V and 0 bases from J, with 13 bases in between. CDR3 length: 16 residues. Per germline, CDR1 SGHNT and CDR2 YYREEE (reference sequence). The CDR3 DNA reads TGTGCCAGCAGCGCTTCGTGGCAGTCGAACACCGGGGAGCTGTTTTTT. This translates into CASSASWQSNTGELFF.

The chain uses TRBV10-3 and TRBJ2-5; 11 bases map to TRBD2. The tail of the sequence fits TRBJ2-7 better, so the J call may be wrong. The CDR3 contains 13 residues. Germline lookup yields CDR1 ENHRY and CDR2 SYGVKD. For the CDR3, the DNA is TGTGCCAGTGCCGGGACTAGCGGTTACGAGCAGTACTTC. The encoded protein is CASAGTSGYEQYF.

V is TRBV6-4 and J is TRBJ2-3, with D possibly TRBD2 on 5 matching bases. The CDR3 contains 15 residues. Trimming took off 4 bases at V and 2 bases at J, with 13 bases between the two ends. Germline CDR1 reads MRHNA; CDR2 reads SNTAGT. CDR3 protein: CASSVGSSVTDTQYF. CDR3 DNA: TGTGCCAGCAGTGTGGGGAGCTCCGTCACAGATACGCAGTATTTT.

Comment on this clone: Other DNA sequences within the sample encode an identical CDR3. CDR3 in DNA: TGTGCCAGCTCAATACAAGAGACCCAGTACTTC. Translation gives CASSIQETQYF. V is TRBV18 and J is TRBJ2-5; D gene ambiguous. Germline CDR1 and CDR2: KGHSH and LQKENI. V lost 5 bases to trimming and J lost 2 bases, with 3 bases between them. CDR3 length: 11 residues.

V gene TRBV4-3 combines with J gene TRBJ2-6; D may be TRBD1 (7 bases). V was shortened by 1 base and J by 1 base, with 11 bases between the two germline ends. The CDR3 sequence is 17 residues long. Germline CDR1 is LGHNA and CDR2 is YSLEER. CDR3 in amino acids: CASSQVEGASGANVLTF. CDR3 DNA sequence: TGCGCCAGCAGCCAAGTGGAGGGGGCTTCTGGGGCCAACGTCCTGACTTTC.

The chain couples TRBV7-9 to TRBJ2-1, with 10 bases lining up with TRBD1. The germline V gene encodes CDR1 SEHNR and CDR2 FQNEAQ (reference sequence). CDR3 length: 14 residues. J lost 6 bases, V lost 5 bases, and 4 bases had no gene match. The CDR3: CASSPGQGTNEQFF. The CDR3 DNA is TGTGCCAGCAGCCCGGGACAGGGGACCAATGAGCAGTTCTTC. Complete variable domain (other parts from reference TRBV7-9 and TRBJ2-1): DTGVSQNPRHKITKRGQNVTFRCDPISEHNRLYWYRQTLGQGPEFLTYFQNEAQLEKSRLLSDRFSAERPKGSFSTLEIQRTEQGDSAMYLCASSPGQGTNEQFFGPGTRLTVL.

This clone was observed a handful of times. The V call is TRBV5-1, the J call TRBJ2-3; 9 bases are shared with TRBD2. The CDR3 contains 15 residues. V shed 1 base and J 3 bases; nucleotides not matched to a gene: 3. From germline, CDR1 is SGHRS and CDR2 YFSETQ. The chain's CDR3 is CASSLPSGTTDTQYF. The CDR3 nucleotides read TGCGCCAGCAGCTTGCCTAGCGGGACGACAGATACGCAGTATTTT.

Only a few counts were recorded for this clone. The chain combines TRBV11-2 with TRBJ2-1, with 7 bases lining up with TRBD2. V lost 4 bases, J lost 10 bases, and 10 bases stayed unmatched. The CDR3 sequence is 14 residues long. Germline values: CDR1 SGHAT, CDR2 FQNNGV. The CDR3 bases are TGTGCCAGCAGCTCCGGGACGGTACTAGCGGAGCAGTTCTTC. Encoded protein: CASSSGTVLAEQFF.

This clone showed up just a few times. The chain uses TRBV2 and TRBJ1-3; no reliable D call. V lost 11 bases and J lost 2, with 16 bases in between. The CDR3 sequence is 14 residues long. Germline CDR1 is SNHLY and CDR2 is FYNNEI. The CDR3 DNA reads as TGTGCCTCCAAGACCGCCTCGACTGGAAACACCATATATTTT. Translating it yields CASKTASTGNTIYF.

The sample holds a few counts of this clone. J is TRBJ2-1 and V is TRBV19; 7 bases line up with TRBD2. Germline V gene data show CDR1 as LNHDA and CDR2 as SQIVND (reference sequence). Losses at the gene ends were 3 bases for V and 5 bases for J; bases not matched to a gene: 7. CDR3 length: 15 residues. CDR3 region: CASSMRLADHNEQFF. The CDR3 nucleotides are TGTGCCAGTAGTATGAGGCTAGCGGACCACAATGAGCAGTTCTTC. The variable domain in full, completed from reference TRBV19 and TRBJ2-1, reads DGGITQSPKYLFRKEGQNVTLSCEQNLNHDAMYWYRQDPGQGLRLIYYSQIVNDFQKGDIAEGYSVSREKKESFPLTVTSAQKNPTAFYLCASSMRLADHNEQFFGPGTRLTVL.

The rearrangement joins TRBV28 to TRBJ2-7; the D is unclear. V was shortened by 2 bases and J by 3 bases, with 8 bases between the two germline ends. There are 13 residues in the CDR3. CDR1 is MDHEN and CDR2 is SYDVKM in the germline V gene. CDR3 loop: CASSLIQVYEQYF. The CDR3, as DNA: TGTGCCAGCAGTTTAATCCAGGTCTACGAGCAGTACTTC.

The chain links TRBV13 to TRBJ2-1; possibly TRBD1 for D (6 bases). Germline CDR1 and CDR2: PRHDT and FYEKMQ (reference sequence). Between the trimmed V and J ends, which lost 2 bases and 4 bases, there was a span of 33 bases. The length of the CDR3 is 22 residues. The DNA of the CDR3 is TGTGCCAGCAGCTTACTGGGACGAATAGGACAGAAAGTCAGGGTCCGATACAATGAGCAGTTCTTC. Translation: CASSLLGRIGQKVRVRYNEQFF.

This clone was recorded a few times. This chain links TRBV29-1 with TRBJ2-1; D not certain. Germline V lookup: CDR1 SQVTM, CDR2 ANQGSEA. Trimming removed 5 bases from V and 5 bases from J, with 19 bases in between. There are 15 residues in the CDR3. The CDR3: CSVPAGTTYNNEQFF. In DNA, the CDR3 is TGCAGCGTTCCCGCAGGAACTACCTACAACAATGAGCAGTTCTTC.

The chain carries TRBV6-6 and TRBJ2-5; no definite D call. Per germline, CDR1 MNHNY and CDR2 SVGAGI (reference sequence). Trimming pared 2 bases from V and 7 bases from J, leaving 11 bases between. The CDR3 is made up of 13 amino acids. The CDR3 region has the DNA TGTGCCAGCAGTTACGAGCCTAAGGGGACCCAGTACTTC. It codes for CASSYEPKGTQYF.

This clone was seen more than once but under ten times. The chain links TRBV4-3 to TRBJ1-5; 12 bases map to TRBD1. The CDR3 runs 19 residues. Germline loops: CDR1 LGHNA, CDR2 YSLEER. Trimming at V came to 0 bases and at J to 4 bases, leaving 10 bases not matched to a gene. CDR3 loop: CASSQEIRGQGAPNQPQHF. Written as DNA, the CDR3 is TGCGCCAGCAGCCAAGAAATTAGGGGACAGGGGGCACCAAATCAGCCCCAGCATTTT.

In its sample, this clone was seen a few times. V gene TRBV27 combines with J gene TRBJ2-5; 7 nucleotides match TRBD1. The CDR3 contains 13 residues. Per the germline V gene, CDR1 is MNHEY and CDR2 is SMNVEV (reference sequence). The V segment lost 6 bases and the J segment 2 bases; nucleotides outside the gene matches: 3. The CDR3 coding sequence is TGTGCCAGCAGGAGGACAGGACAAGAGACCCAGTACTTC. Its translation is CASRRTGQETQYF.

This clone was observed a handful of times. At one boundary the junction diverges from the germline segment, which might be a read error. This chain uses TRBV7-3 with TRBJ1-1, with D tentatively TRBD1 (5 bases). Germline loops: CDR1 SGHTA, CDR2 FQGTGA. CDR3 size: 15 residues. The CDR3 reads CASSLMGRVKTEAFF. Here the CDR3 DNA reads TGTGCCAGCAGCTTAATGGGCAGGGTGAAGACTGAAGCTTTCTTT.

The genes are TRBV7-8 and TRBJ2-7, with D uncertain. Looked up from germline, CDR1 is SGHVS and CDR2 is FQNEAQ. Trimming stripped 5 bases from V and 6 bases from J, with 8 bases between. This CDR3 spans 11 amino acids. Here the CDR3 DNA reads TGTGCCAGCAGCCCGCGTTCCGAGCAGTACTTC. This codes for CASSPRSEQYF. The entire variable domain, with the rest obtained from reference TRBV7-8 and TRBJ2-7, is as follows: GAGVSQSPRYKVAKRGQDVALRCDPISGHVSLFWYQQALGQGPEFLTYFQNEAQLDKSGLPSDRFFAERPEGSVSTLKIQRTQQEDSAVYLCASSPRSEQYFGPGTRLTVT.

Only a few counts were recorded for this clone. The chain uses TRBV30 and TRBJ2-1; possible D gene TRBD2, 5 bases. Per the germline V gene, CDR1 is GTSNPN and CDR2 is SVGIG (reference sequence). The CDR3 extends over 16 amino acids. V lost 4 bases, J lost 0 bases, and 16 bases lay in between. CDR3 coding DNA: TGTGCCTGGACCTCCCGACGGGGAAACTCCTACAATGAGCAGTTCTTC. Translation: CAWTSRRGNSYNEQFF.

The gene calls are TRBV27 and TRBJ1-5, with TRBD1 identical over 7 bases. V gave up 5 bases and J gave up 1 base; unmatched junction bases: 2. CDR3 length: 14 residues. In germline, CDR1 is MNHEY, CDR2 SMNVEV (reference sequence). CDR3 in amino acids: CASSKGASNQPQHF. CDR3 in DNA: TGTGCCAGCAGTAAGGGGGCGAGCAATCAGCCCCAGCATTTT.

This clone was seen only a few times. The V and J genes are TRBV5-1 and TRBJ2-1, with a possible D match to TRBD2 (6 bases). The germline CDR1 and CDR2 sequences are SGHRS and YFSETQ. Deletions cut 0 bases from V and 7 bases from J, with 11 bases between. CDR3 length: 14 residues. The CDR3 reads CASSLAGTWNEQFF. CDR3 bases: TGCGCCAGCAGCTTGGCCGGGACTTGGAATGAGCAGTTCTTC. The whole variable domain, filled in from reference TRBV5-1 and TRBJ2-1, reads KAGVTQTPRYLIKTRGQQVTLSCSPISGHRSVSWYQQTPGQGLQFLFEYFSETQRNKGNFPGRFSGRQFSNSRSEMNVSTLELGDSALYLCASSLAGTWNEQFFGPGTRLTVL.